The 13 T cell receptor beta chains presented below share a single source sample, sequenced in a study of blood T cell repertoires in COVID-19. Only in-frame clones appear in the TCRdb table, and some are missing; sequencing was by immunoSEQ multiplex PCR. The sample consists of 200,000 to 250,000 clones, almost 90% of them appearing once. Material: PBMCs or T cells enriched from blood (not recorded which). The origin of the receptors is a woman aged 50 to 65 with acute COVID-19.

This chain uses TRBV19 with TRBJ1-4; no clear D. Trimming removed 3 bases at V and 10 bases at J, with 21 bases between. CDR3 length: 16 residues. Looked up from germline, CDR1 is LNHDA and CDR2 is SQIVND (reference sequence). CDR3 in amino acids: CASSIAGYSVGTKLFF. DNA for the CDR3: TGTGCCAGTAGTATCGCAGGTTATAGCGTTGGAACAAAACTGTTTTTT.

This clone was seen a single time. The J gene is TRBJ1-1, the V gene TRBV4-2, with 8 bases matching TRBD1. Trimming cost V 2 bases and J 0 bases; bases outside gene matches: 5. The CDR3 sequence is 16 residues long. Germline V gives CDR1 LGHNA, CDR2 YNFKEQ. DNA of the CDR3: TGTGCCAGCAGCCAACACCAGGGGGCCGTGAACACTGAAGCTTTCTTT. Encoded protein: CASSQHQGAVNTEAFF.

V gene TRBV18 combines with J gene TRBJ1-4; 8 nucleotides line up with TRBD1. CDR1 and CDR2 (germline): KGHSH, LQKENI. Losses at the gene ends were 2 bases for V and 8 bases for J; bases not matched to a gene: 10. This CDR3 has 16 amino acids. In DNA form, the CDR3 reads TGTGCCAGCTCACCAGATACAGGGGGTGGAGGCGAAAAACTGTTTTTT. This sequence encodes CASSPDTGGGGEKLFF. The variable domain in full, completed from reference TRBV18 and TRBJ1-4, reads NAGVMQNPRHLVRRRGQEARLRCSPMKGHSHVYWYRQLPEEGLKFMVYLQKENIIDESGMPKERFSAEFPKEGPSILRIQQVVRGDSAAYFCASSPDTGGGGEKLFFGSGTQLSVL.

J is TRBJ2-3 and V is TRBV6-4; D is perhaps TRBD1 (5 bases). V was shortened by 0 bases and J by 7 bases, with 11 bases between the two germline ends. The length of the CDR3 is 14 residues. CDR1 is MRHNA and CDR2 is SNTAGT in the germline V gene. The CDR3 loop is CASSDSGRVNTQYF. The CDR3 DNA reads TGTGCCAGCAGTGACTCGGGCAGGGTTAATACGCAGTATTTT.

The rearrangement links TRBV29-1 to TRBJ2-3; 7 nucleotides line up with TRBD1. Germline loops: CDR1 SQVTM, CDR2 ANQGSEA. The CDR3 extends over 15 amino acids. J lost 1 base, V lost 3 bases, and 7 bases had no gene match. CDR3: CSVEGAGGGTDTQYF. As DNA, the CDR3 is TGCAGCGTTGAGGGGGCAGGGGGTGGCACAGATACGCAGTATTTT.

The rearrangement uses TRBV15 and TRBJ1-3; perhaps TRBD1 as D (6 bases). Trimming left V 0 bases short and J 0 bases short, with 15 bases between. The CDR3 is 18 amino acids. Looked up from germline, CDR1 is LNHNV and CDR2 is YYDKDF (reference sequence). CDR3 in amino acids: CATSRDGRTAVSGNTIYF. CDR3 DNA: TGTGCCACCAGCAGAGATGGCCGGACAGCCGTCTCTGGAAACACCATATATTTT.

This rearrangement joins TRBV2 to TRBJ1-5; D may be TRBD1 (6 bases). There are 15 residues in the CDR3. The germline CDR1 and CDR2 sequences are SNHLY and FYNNEI. V gave up 6 bases and J gave up 0 bases, with 12 bases separating them. The CDR3 is CASREQGNSNQPQHF. The CDR3 DNA reads TGTGCCAGCAGGGAACAGGGAAATAGCAATCAGCCCCAGCATTTT.

This chain joins TRBV7-3 and TRBJ2-2; D gene unclear. Germline lookup yields CDR1 SGHTA and CDR2 FQGTGA. V lost 3 bases and J lost 4, with 9 bases in between. The CDR3 spans 14 residues. The CDR3 loop is CASSFGLATGELFF. The CDR3 nucleotides read TGTGCCAGCAGCTTCGGCTTAGCCACCGGGGAGCTGTTTTTT.

The CDR3 sequence: CASSYGGDTGELFF. The CDR3 DNA follows: TGTGCCAGCAGTTACGGGGGGGACACCGGGGAGCTGTTTTTT. This chain uses TRBV6-2 or TRBV6-3 with TRBJ2-2, with 7 bases matching TRBD2. With 2 bases clipped from V and 3 bases from J, the junction kept 0 bases outside the gene matches. This CDR3 has 14 residues. The V gene's germline CDR1 is MNHEY and CDR2 SVGEGT.

The chain recombines TRBV7-6 with TRBJ1-1; 9 nucleotides align to TRBD1. With 6 bases clipped from V and 5 bases from J, the junction kept 10 bases outside the gene matches. The germline V gene encodes CDR1 SGHVS and CDR2 FNYEAQ. The CDR3 totals 15 residues. The CDR3 loop is CASSLTGGAGTEAFF. In nucleotides, the CDR3 is TGTGCCAGCAGTCTTACAGGGGGCGCAGGGACTGAAGCTTTCTTT.

The chain couples TRBV20-1 to TRBJ1-2; the D gene is possibly TRBD1 (6 bases). From germline, CDR1 is DFQATT and CDR2 SNEGSKA (reference sequence). The CDR3 totals 11 residues. V was shortened by 6 bases and J by 6 bases, with 11 bases between the two germline ends. CDR3 sequence: CSAGRGDGYTF. The CDR3 bases are TGCAGTGCCGGGAGGGGGGATGGCTACACCTTC.

The chain employs TRBV29-1 and TRBJ2-7, with 8 bases that match TRBD1. The CDR3 is 14 amino acids. Trimming took 0 bases from V and 7 from J; bases not matched to a gene: 8. Germline CDR1 and CDR2: SQVTM and ANQGSEA. In DNA, the CDR3 is TGCAGCGTTGAAGAAGGGGGACAGGTTCTAGAGCAGTACTTC. Its protein product is CSVEEGGQVLEQYF.

This chain uses TRBV11-3 with TRBJ1-5; D unresolved. Trimming pared 5 bases from V and 0 bases from J, leaving 14 bases between. This CDR3 region has 16 residues. CDR1 and CDR2 (germline): SGHNT, YENEEA. CDR3 DNA sequence: TGTGCCAGCAGCCACAGAACCTATGATAGCAATCAGCCCCAGCATTTT. It specifies CASSHRTYDSNQPQHF.